This is a list of T cell receptor beta chains from one sample in a study of T cells in Graves' hyperthyroidism and ophthalmopathy. TCRdb redid the calling of the multiplex PCR reads with MiXCR, one entry per CDR3 protein. The sample has some 180,000 distinct CDR3 sequences; around 17% are singletons. The sequencing sample was made of blood. These TCRs come from a woman aged 45-60 years with Graves' hyperthyroidism. Both conserved end residues are part of each CDR3. A D gene is named only where the DNA matches it firmly. The size of a clone is reported for some rows only, either as once, few or many, or as a class for expanded clones.

V	D	J	size	CDR3	DNA
TRBV29-1	TRBD2	TRBJ2-7	NA	CSVEGHITSGRDEQYF	TGCAGCGTTGAAGGACACATTACTAGCGGGAGGGACGAGCAGTACTTC
TRBV12-3/TRBV12-4	NA	TRBJ1-5	many	CASRQGVVNQPQHF	TGTGCCAGCAGACAGGGTGTTGTCAATCAGCCCCAGCATTTT
TRBV7-9	TRBD2	TRBJ2-1	NA	CASSLLASGSREQFF	TGTGCCAGCAGCTTATTGGCTAGCGGGAGCAGGGAGCAGTTCTTC
TRBV6-1	NA	TRBJ2-7	many	CASKDRPHEQYF	TGTGCCAGCAAGGACAGACCTCACGAGCAGTACTTC
TRBV7-9	TRBD2	TRBJ2-1	many	CASSLSRTSGRSGYNEQFF	TGTGCCAGCAGCTTATCCCGGACTAGCGGGAGGAGTGGATACAATGAGCAGTTCTTC
TRBV6-4	NA	TRBJ1-5	many	CASSGRAGSNQPQHF	TGTGCCAGCAGTGGAAGGGCAGGGAGCAATCAGCCCCAGCATTTT
TRBV13	TRBD2	TRBJ2-3	few	CASRTSGKKDTQYF	TGTGCCAGCAGGACTAGCGGGAAAAAAGATACGCAGTATTTT
TRBV5-6	TRBD2	TRBJ2-1	many	CASSLETSGRSDNEQFF	TGTGCCAGCAGCTTGGAAACTAGCGGGAGGTCGGACAATGAGCAGTTCTTC
TRBV24-1	TRBD2	TRBJ2-1	NA	CATSVVLIDTSGRTTFNEQFF	TGTGCCACCAGTGTTGTCCTCATAGATACTAGCGGGAGAACAACTTTTAATGAGCAGTTCTTC
TRBV11-2	TRBD1	TRBJ1-4	few	CASSPGLQGDEKLFF	TGTGCCAGCAGCCCAGGACTTCAGGGGGATGAAAAACTGTTTTTT
TRBV4-1	TRBD2	TRBJ2-5	NA	CASSQVRGQETQYF	TGCGCCAGCAGCCAAGTGCGGGGGCAAGAGACCCAGTACTTC
TRBV5-1	TRBD1	TRBJ2-1	NA	CASSLGQGYQAQFF	TGCGCCAGCAGCTTGGGACAGGGGTATCAGGCGCAGTTCTTC
TRBV6-6	NA	TRBJ2-7	once	CASSYSQGREQYF	TGTGCCAGCAGTTACTCGCAGGGGAGGGAGCAGTACTTC
TRBV7-9	NA	TRBJ2-7	NA	CASSLSPPVPEQYF	TGTGCCAGCAGCTTAAGCCCTCCTGTCCCCGAGCAGTACTTC
TRBV5-1	NA	TRBJ1-2	NA	CASSEEPTTDYGYTF	TGCGCCAGCAGCGAGGAACCTACGACAGACTATGGCTACACCTTC
TRBV28	TRBD2	TRBJ2-5	many	CASNQLAGNVTQYF	TGTGCCAGCAACCAACTAGCGGGAAATGTGACCCAGTACTTC
TRBV20-1	NA	TRBJ1-1	few	CSARDPVGGTEAFF	TGCAGTGCTAGAGATCCCGTCGGGGGCACTGAAGCTTTCTTT
TRBV3-1	NA	TRBJ1-1	few	CASSQGADRYTEAFF	TGTGCCAGCAGCCAAGGGGCCGACAGATACACTGAAGCTTTCTTT
TRBV7-3	NA	TRBJ2-1	few	CASSSLGGTLSYNEQLF	TGTGCCAGCAGCTCCCTAGGAGGGACCCTCTCCTACAATGAGCAGCTCTTC
TRBV7-3	NA	TRBJ2-2	many	CASSVQEDTGELFF	TGTGCCAGCAGTGTACAGGAGGACACCGGGGAGCTGTTTTTT
TRBV27	TRBD1	TRBJ1-6	NA	CASSLRDRSNSPLHF	TGTGCCAGCAGTTTAAGGGACAGGAGCAATTCACCCCTCCACTTT
TRBV24-1	TRBD1	TRBJ1-2	NA	CATSAPLRGQGLSNYGHTF	TGTGCCACCAGTGCTCCCTTAAGGGGACAGGGCCTAAGTAACTATGGCCACACCTTC
TRBV2	NA	TRBJ2-3	many	CASSEALRGLVQGTDTQYF	TGTGCCAGCAGTGAAGCGCTTCGTGGTTTAGTTCAAGGCACAGATACGCAGTATTTT
TRBV7-2	TRBD2	TRBJ2-1	many	CASSHSGSHGDEQFF	TGTGCCAGCAGCCACAGCGGGAGCCACGGCGATGAGCAGTTCTTC
TRBV7-9	TRBD1	TRBJ1-1	many	CASSHGQVPEAFF	TGTGCCAGCAGCCACGGACAGGTTCCTGAAGCTTTCTTT
TRBV20-1	TRBD2	TRBJ2-7	many	CSAKLAGSSYEQYF	TGCAGTGCGAAATTAGCGGGAAGCTCCTACGAGCAGTACTTC